What follows is one T cell receptor (beta chain) and its context. This record belongs to a study of blood T cell repertoires in COVID-19. Overall study: Acute and convalescent COVID-19 samples came from the United States, Italy and Spain. In each case, the material was cDNA or gDNA derived from T cells, B-cell-depleted T cells, or PBMCs.

This CDR3 is 16 amino acids long. Germline V gene data show CDR1 as SGHDT and CDR2 as YYEEEE. V lost 3 bases and J lost 4; bases outside the gene matches: 8. Original processing notes: Reference gene primer amplification gave estimated nucleated cell counts. Only in-frame clones appear in the TCRdb table, and some are missing; sequencing was by immunoSEQ multiplex PCR. The D gene and trimming were derived from the DNA, and the V and J assignments and clone size from that table. The data show more than 140,000 clones, almost 90% seen once. V usage is TRBV5-6 and J usage is TRBJ1-5; TRBD1 agrees at 9 bases. Sample: peripheral blood. The clonotype was recovered from a woman aged 60-75 years with acute or convalescent COVID-19. The CDR3 is CASSSLGQGLNQPQHF. CDR3 coding DNA: TGTGCCAGCAGCTCCTTGGGACAGGGCCTTAATCAGCCCCAGCATTTT.